A selection of T cell receptor beta chains follows, all from one sample in a study of blood T cell repertoires in COVID-19. Here immunoSEQ multiplex PCR was the method, and the copy in TCRdb shows in-frame clones only, minus some. The table has hundreds of thousands of clones, around 84% seen once. Sample: PBMCs or T cells enriched from blood (not recorded which). These receptors originate from a woman between 40 and 50 years old who had recovered from COVID-19. The CDR3 runs from the conserved cysteine through the conserved F or W. The D gene is left open where the match is weak. Not all rows give a size; the values are once, few, many and, for expanded clones, a class.

d_call,v_call,clone_size,j_call,cdr3_nt,cdr3_aa
.,TRBV7-3,.,TRBJ1-2,TGTGCCAGCAGCTTAAACAGGGAAGGATATGGCTACACCTTC,CASSLNREGYGYTF
.,TRBV28,.,TRBJ1-4,TGTGCCAGCAGTTCCCCCGGGAGCGCAACTAATGAAAAACTGTTTTTT,CASSSPGSATNEKLFF
.,TRBV18,.,TRBJ2-1,TGTGCCAGCTCACCGGACTACCTTAAAAACAATGAGCAGTTCTTC,CASSPDYLKNNEQFF
TRBD2,TRBV27,.,TRBJ2-5,TGTGCCAGCAGTCGCTTGACTAGCGGCTCAGAGACCCAGTACTTC,CASSRLTSGSETQYF
.,TRBV7-9,.,TRBJ2-7,TGTGCCAGCAGCTTAGACAGGAGCTCCTACGAGCAGTACTTC,CASSLDRSSYEQYF
TRBD1,TRBV28,.,TRBJ2-7,TGTGCCAGCAGTCTTACAGGGGGCGCATACGAGCAGTACTTC,CASSLTGGAYEQYF
.,TRBV18,.,TRBJ2-4,TGTGCCAGCTCACCACCGATACAGGCCGCCAAAAACATTCAGTACTTC,CASSPPIQAAKNIQYF
.,TRBV9,once,TRBJ1-5,TGTGCCAGCAGCCGTGACAAATATGGTCAGCCCCAGCATTTT,CASSRDKYGQPQHF
.,TRBV6-6,.,TRBJ1-1,TGTGCCAGCAGTTACAGGGGGAGGGACACTGAAGCTTTCTTT,CASSYRGRDTEAFF
.,TRBV21-1,few,TRBJ1-4,TGTGCCAGCAGCAAAACCAACAGGGGGCATAGGAGTGAAAAACTGTTTTTT,CASSKTNRGHRSEKLFF
.,TRBV4-1,.,TRBJ2-2,TGCGCCAGCAACCCGACGGGAGCCAACACCGGGGAGCTGTTTTTT,CASNPTGANTGELFF
.,TRBV5-1,.,TRBJ1-4,TGCGCCAGCAGCTTGGATCCGGGTCCCGAAAATGAAAAACTGTTTTTT,CASSLDPGPENEKLFF
TRBD1,TRBV18,.,TRBJ2-1,TGTGCCAGCTCACCACCGACGGGACAGGGGGTCCACAATGAGCAGTTCTTC,CASSPPTGQGVHNEQFF
TRBD1,TRBV28,.,TRBJ1-1,TGTGCCAGCAGATTACAGGGGATATTATCGGCTTTCTTT,CASRLQGILSAFF
TRBD2,TRBV6-4,.,TRBJ2-3,TGTGCCAGCAGTGAAGCTAGCGGGAGGGCCTATACGCAGTATTTT,CASSEASGRAYTQYF
TRBD1,TRBV10-1,once,TRBJ2-7,TGCGCCAGCAGTGCGGCAGGGGGCGACGAGCAGTACTTC,CASSAAGGDEQYF
TRBD2,TRBV9,.,TRBJ2-7,TGTGCCAGCAGCGCCCTATCTAGCGGAGAGCAGTACTTC,CASSALSSGEQYF
TRBD2,TRBV10-3,.,TRBJ2-1,TGTGCCATCAGGGCCCCAGCGGGAGGTTTTGAGAATGAGCAGTTCTTC,CAIRAPAGGFENEQFF
.,TRBV7-2,.,TRBJ2-1,TGTGCCAGCTCCCGGGGATTTTACAATGAGCAGTTCTTC,CASSRGFYNEQFF
.,TRBV12-5,once,TRBJ2-1,TGTGCTAGTGGTCCCGCTAGCGAATACAATGAGCAGTTCTTC,CASGPASEYNEQFF
.,TRBV11-2,.,TRBJ2-3,TGTGCCAGCAGCTTTATTAAAAGCACAGATACGCAGTATTTT,CASSFIKSTDTQYF
TRBD1,TRBV6-5,.,TRBJ1-2,TGTGCCAGCAGTTACGGGGACAGGGTAGGAGGCTACACCTTC,CASSYGDRVGGYTF
TRBD1,TRBV7-2,few,TRBJ1-2,TGTGCCAGCAGCCAGGGTCGGCAGGGGGTCTATGGCTACACCTTC,CASSQGRQGVYGYTF
TRBD1,TRBV18,.,TRBJ1-2,TGTGCCAGCTCACCGACCGGGACAGGGGGCACCTATGGCTACACCTTC,CASSPTGTGGTYGYTF
TRBD1,TRBV5-6,.,TRBJ1-2,TGTGCCAGCAGCCCCGCCCGGGGACAGGGAAGTCAAGGCTACACCTTC,CASSPARGQGSQGYTF
TRBD2,TRBV10-3,.,TRBJ2-1,TGTGCCATCAGTGAGTCGAGGGGGACTAGCGGGACCAATGAGCAGTTCTTC,CAISESRGTSGTNEQFF
.,TRBV19,.,TRBJ1-2,TGTGCCAGTAGTATAGGGGGACACGACGGCTACACCTTC,CASSIGGHDGYTF
.,TRBV28,.,TRBJ1-2,TGTGCCAGCAGTTCGGGTAACTATGGCTACACCTTC,CASSSGNYGYTF